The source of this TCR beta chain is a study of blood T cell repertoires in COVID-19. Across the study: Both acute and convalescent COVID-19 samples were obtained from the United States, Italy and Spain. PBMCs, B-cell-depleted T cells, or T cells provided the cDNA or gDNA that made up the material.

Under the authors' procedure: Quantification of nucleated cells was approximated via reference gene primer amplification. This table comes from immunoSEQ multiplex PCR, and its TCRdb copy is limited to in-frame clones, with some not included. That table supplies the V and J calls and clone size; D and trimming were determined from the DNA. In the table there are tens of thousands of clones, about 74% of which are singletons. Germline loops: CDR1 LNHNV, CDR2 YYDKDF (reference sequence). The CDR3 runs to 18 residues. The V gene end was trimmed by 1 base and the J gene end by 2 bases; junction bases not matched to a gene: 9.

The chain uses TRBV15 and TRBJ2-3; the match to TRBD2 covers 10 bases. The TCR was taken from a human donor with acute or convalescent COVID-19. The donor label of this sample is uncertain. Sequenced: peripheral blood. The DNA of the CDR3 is TGTGCCACCAGCAGAGGCCTAGCGGGAGCGGGGGCCACAGATACGCAGTATTTT. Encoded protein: CATSRGLAGAGATDTQYF.